The sequence of this T cell receptor (beta chain) was determined in a study of Graves' ophthalmopathy and Graves' hyperthyroidism. Study-wide points: Blood was where most expanded thyroid clonotypes above 0.001 frequency also turned up.

In this cohort, patients with other autoimmune diseases, uncontrolled infections, pregnancy or lactation were excluded. Many counts were recorded for this clonotype. No antigen is known for it. Investigators amplified TCR beta CDR3 regions from RNA transcripts. Second-round multiplex PCR followed a first-round RT-PCR using HTBI primers. TCRdb re-called the multiplex PCR reads through MiXCR, storing one row per CDR3 protein. This sample has about 210,000 distinct CDR3 sequences, with just under 30% found just once. The germline gives CDR1 LGHDT, CDR2 YNNKEL (reference sequence). V was pared by 5 bases and J by 1 base, with 9 bases between. This CDR3 spans 13 amino acids.

The chain has TRBV3-1 and TRBJ2-7; unclear D gene. This receptor was identified in a man aged 50 to 60 with Graves' ophthalmopathy. Material: peripheral blood. Here the CDR3 reads CASSWTVSYEQYF. The CDR3, as DNA: TGTGCCAGCAGCTGGACGGTATCCTACGAGCAGTACTTC.